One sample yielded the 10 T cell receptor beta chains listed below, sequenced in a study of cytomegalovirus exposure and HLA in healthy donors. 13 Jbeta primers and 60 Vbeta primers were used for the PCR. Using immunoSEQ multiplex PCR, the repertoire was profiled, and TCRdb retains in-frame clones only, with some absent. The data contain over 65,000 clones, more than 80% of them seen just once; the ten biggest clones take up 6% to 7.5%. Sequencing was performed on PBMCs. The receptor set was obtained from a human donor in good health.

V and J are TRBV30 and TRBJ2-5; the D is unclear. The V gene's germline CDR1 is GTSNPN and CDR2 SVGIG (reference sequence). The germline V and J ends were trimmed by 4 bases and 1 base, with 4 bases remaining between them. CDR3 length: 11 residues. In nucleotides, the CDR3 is TGTGCCTGGAAGCGCCAAGAGACCCAGTACTTC. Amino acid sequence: CAWKRQETQYF.

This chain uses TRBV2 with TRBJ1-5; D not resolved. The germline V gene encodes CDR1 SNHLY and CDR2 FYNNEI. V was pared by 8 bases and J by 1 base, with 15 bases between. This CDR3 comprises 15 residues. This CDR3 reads CASRREEGSNQPQHF. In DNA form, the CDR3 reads TGTGCCAGCCGCCGGGAAGAGGGCAGCAATCAGCCCCAGCATTTT.

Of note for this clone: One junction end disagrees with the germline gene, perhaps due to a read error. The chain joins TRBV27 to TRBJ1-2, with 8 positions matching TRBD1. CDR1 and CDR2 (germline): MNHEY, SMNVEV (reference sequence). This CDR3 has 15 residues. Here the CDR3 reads CASSLSRGPDYGYPF. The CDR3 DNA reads TGTGCCAGCAGTTTGTCCAGGGGGCCGGACTATGGCTACCCCTTC.

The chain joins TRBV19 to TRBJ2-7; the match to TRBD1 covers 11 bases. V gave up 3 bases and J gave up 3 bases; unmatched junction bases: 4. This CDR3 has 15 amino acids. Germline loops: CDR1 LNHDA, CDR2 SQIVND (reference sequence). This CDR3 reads CASSIRDRGSYEQYF. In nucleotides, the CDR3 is TGTGCCAGTAGTATCAGGGACAGGGGGAGCTACGAGCAGTACTTC.

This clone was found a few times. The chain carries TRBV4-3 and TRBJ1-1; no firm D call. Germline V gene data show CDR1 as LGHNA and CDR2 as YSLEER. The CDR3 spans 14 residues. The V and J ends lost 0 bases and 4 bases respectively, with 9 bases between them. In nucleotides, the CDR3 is TGCGCCAGCAGCCAAGATGGGAGGTCCACTGAAGCTTTCTTT. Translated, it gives CASSQDGRSTEAFF.

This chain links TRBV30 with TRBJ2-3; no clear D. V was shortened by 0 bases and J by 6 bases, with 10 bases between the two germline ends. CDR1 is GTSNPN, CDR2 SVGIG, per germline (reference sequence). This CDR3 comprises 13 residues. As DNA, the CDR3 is TGTGCCTGGAGTGTCTCTACCACGGATACGCAGTATTTT. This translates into CAWSVSTTDTQYF.

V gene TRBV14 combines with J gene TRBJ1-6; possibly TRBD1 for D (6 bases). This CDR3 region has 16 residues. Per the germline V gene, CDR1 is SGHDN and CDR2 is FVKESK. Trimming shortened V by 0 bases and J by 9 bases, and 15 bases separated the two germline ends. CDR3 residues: CASSQELAGVGSPLHF. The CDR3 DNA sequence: TGTGCCAGCAGCCAAGAGTTGGCAGGGGTCGGTTCACCCCTCCACTTT.

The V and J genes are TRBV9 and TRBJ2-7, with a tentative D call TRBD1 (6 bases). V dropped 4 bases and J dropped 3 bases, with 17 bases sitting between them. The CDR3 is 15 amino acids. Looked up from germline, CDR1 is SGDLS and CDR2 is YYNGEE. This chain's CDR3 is CASSPTAGDRYEQYF. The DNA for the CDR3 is TGTGCCAGCAGCCCCACCGCAGGGGATCGCTACGAGCAGTACTTC.

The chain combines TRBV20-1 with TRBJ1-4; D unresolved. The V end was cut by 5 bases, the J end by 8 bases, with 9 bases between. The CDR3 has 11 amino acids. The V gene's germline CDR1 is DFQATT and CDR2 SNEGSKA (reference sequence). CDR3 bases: TGCAGTGCTTATAGGAGGGAAAAACTGTTTTTT. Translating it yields CSAYRREKLFF.

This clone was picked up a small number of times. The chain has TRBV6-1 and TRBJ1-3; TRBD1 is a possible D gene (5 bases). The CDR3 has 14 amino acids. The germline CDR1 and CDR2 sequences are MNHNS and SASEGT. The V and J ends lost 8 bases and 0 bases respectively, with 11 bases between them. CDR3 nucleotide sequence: TGTGCCAGCGGACTACAGGTCTCTGGAAACACCATATATTTT. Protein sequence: CASGLQVSGNTIYF.